The 10 T cell receptor beta chains listed next were all sequenced from one sample in a study of blood T cell repertoires in COVID-19. The data were produced by immunoSEQ multiplex PCR, yet TCRdb's version contains in-frame clones alone and is incomplete. The sample records about 260,000 clones, about 91% being singletons. The sequencing sample was made of peripheral blood. Receptors were obtained from a person aged 18 to 30 with COVID-19, enrolled during active disease.

This clone has just one count. V is TRBV7-9 and J is TRBJ2-5; D gene uncertain. This CDR3 spans 11 amino acids. The germline gives CDR1 SEHNR, CDR2 FQNEAQ (reference sequence). Deletions cut 3 bases from V and 5 bases from J, with 4 bases between. CDR3 in DNA: TGTGCCAGCAGCTTCGCGGAGACCCAGTACTTC. Its translation: CASSFAETQYF.

The chain links TRBV13 to TRBJ2-1; 13 bases agree with TRBD2. The CDR3 spans 16 residues. Germline CDR1 PRHDT, CDR2 FYEKMQ (reference sequence). V was pared by 6 bases and J by 6 bases, with 8 bases of the junction left unmatched. The CDR3 nucleotides read TGTGCCAGCAGTTTAAGGACTAGCGGGAGTGGCAATGAGCAGTTCTTC. It translates to CASSLRTSGSGNEQFF.

The chain uses TRBV7-6 and TRBJ1-1; 7 bases match TRBD1. Germline V lookup: CDR1 SGHVS, CDR2 FNYEAQ. The CDR3 totals 15 residues. V lost 5 bases, J lost 5 bases, and 11 bases stayed unmatched. CDR3 amino acids: CASSPDRDGGTEAFF. The DNA for the CDR3 is TGTGCCAGCAGCCCCGACAGGGATGGGGGGACTGAAGCTTTCTTT.

The chain recombines TRBV7-2 with TRBJ2-5, with TRBD2 identical over 7 bases. J gave up 0 bases and V 3 bases, and 1 base lay outside the gene matches. CDR1 and CDR2 from the germline V gene are SGHTA and FQGNSA. This CDR3 has 14 residues. Here the CDR3 DNA reads TGTGCCAGCAGCTTCGGACTAGACCAAGAGACCCAGTACTTC. Protein: CASSFGLDQETQYF.

This sequence joins TRBV4-1 and TRBJ2-1; TRBD2 might be the D (6 bases). The germline gives CDR1 MGHRA, CDR2 YSYEKL. Deletions cut 1 base from V and 1 base from J, with 11 bases between. The CDR3 contains 16 residues. CDR3 loop: CASSQGSAGSYNEQFF. CDR3 DNA: TGCGCCAGCAGCCAAGGATCAGCGGGTTCCTACAATGAGCAGTTCTTC.

CDR3 amino acids: CAIRDSLGQGIGEKNIQYF. CDR3 nucleotides: TGTGCCATCAGGGACTCGCTTGGGCAGGGGATAGGAGAGAAAAACATTCAGTACTTC. The chain recombines TRBV10-3 with TRBJ2-4; D might be TRBD1 (6 bases). The V gene's germline CDR1 is ENHRY and CDR2 SYGVKD. This CDR3 is 19 amino acids long. Trimming removed 6 bases at V and 4 bases at J, with 28 bases between.

A single count supports this clone. This sequence joins TRBV24-1 and TRBJ1-5; possible D gene TRBD1, 6 bases. Trimming cost V 5 bases and J 5 bases, with 9 bases left between them. The CDR3 loop spans 13 amino acids. Germline CDR1 is KGHDR and CDR2 is SFDVKD. The DNA of the CDR3 is TGTGCCACCAGTGGTGACAGGTATCAGCCCCAGCATTTT. Protein product: CATSGDRYQPQHF.

The rearrangement uses TRBV9 and TRBJ2-1, with TRBD2 matching 10 bases. The ends lost 3 bases at V and 6 bases at J; junction bases unmatched: 3. Germline V gene sequence: CDR1 SGDLS, CDR2 YYNGEE. The CDR3 has 14 residues. The CDR3 loop is CASSEAGGGNEQFF. CDR3 bases: TGTGCCAGCAGCGAAGCGGGAGGGGGCAATGAGCAGTTCTTC.

V usage is TRBV28 and J usage is TRBJ1-2; the match to TRBD1 covers 8 bases. V gave up 6 bases and J gave up 7 bases; unmatched junction bases: 16. Germline CDR1 is MDHEN and CDR2 is SYDVKM. The CDR3 is made up of 16 amino acids. The CDR3 bases are TGTGCCAGCAGACCCATGTCTTCTGACAGGGGCGGTGGCTACACCTTC. Translated, it gives CASRPMSSDRGGGYTF.

The chain links TRBV24-1 to TRBJ2-7; 7 positions match TRBD1. The trim removed 4 bases at V and 6 bases at J, leaving 5 bases unmatched. Germline V gene lookup returns CDR1 KGHDR and CDR2 SFDVKD. This CDR3 comprises 13 residues. The CDR3 here is CATSETGRTEQYF. The CDR3 DNA is TGTGCCACCAGTGAGACAGGGCGGACCGAGCAGTACTTC.